These 7 T cell receptor beta chains were sequenced from one sample in a study of blood T cell repertoires in COVID-19. TCRdb's table, derived via immunoSEQ multiplex PCR, lists solely in-frame clones and lacks some. The data contain under 350,000 clones, around 85% of them singletons. The sample consisted of PBMCs or T cells enriched from blood (not recorded which). These receptors were obtained from a woman between 40 and 55 years old with acute COVID-19.

This clone was observed a handful of times. The rearrangement links TRBV19 to TRBJ1-5, with D perhaps TRBD1 (5 bases). From germline, CDR1 is LNHDA and CDR2 SQIVND (reference sequence). V lost 8 bases, J lost 7 bases, and 18 bases lay in between. CDR3 length: 14 residues. The CDR3 nucleotides are TGTGCCAGTTCGAAATCCAGGGAAGGGCAGCCCCAGCATTTT. Amino acids: CASSKSREGQPQHF. Supplemented by reference TRBV19 and TRBJ1-5, the full variable domain reads DGGITQSPKYLFRKEGQNVTLSCEQNLNHDAMYWYRQDPGQGLRLIYYSQIVNDFQKGDIAEGYSVSREKKESFPLTVTSAQKNPTAFYLCASSKSREGQPQHFGDGTRLSIL.

The rearrangement joins TRBV7-9 to TRBJ2-7; TRBD1 matches 7 bases. V lost 7 bases, J lost 2 bases, and 11 bases stayed unmatched. This CDR3 has 15 residues. Germline lookup yields CDR1 SEHNR and CDR2 FQNEAQ (reference sequence). CDR3 sequence: CASILGTEATYEQYF. The CDR3, as DNA: TGTGCCAGCATCCTCGGGACAGAAGCAACCTACGAGCAGTACTTC.

V and J are TRBV14 and TRBJ1-1; the D is unclear. V was shortened by 1 base and J by 3 bases, with 12 bases between the two germline ends. From germline, CDR1 is SGHDN and CDR2 FVKESK. There are 15 residues in the CDR3. This CDR3 reads CASSQGPLVYTEAFF. The CDR3 region has the DNA TGTGCCAGCAGCCAAGGTCCTTTAGTTTACACTGAAGCTTTCTTT.

The genes are TRBV29-1 and TRBJ2-5; D might be TRBD1 (8 bases). CDR3 length: 11 residues. Germline-derived CDR1 and CDR2 are SQVTM and ANQGSEA. V lost 8 bases and J lost 10, with 17 bases in between. DNA of the CDR3: TGCAGCTCGGACAGGGAGGGTCGCCAGTACTTC. It yields the protein CSSDREGRQYF.

This chain links TRBV11-1 with TRBJ1-2; TRBD1 matches 7 bases. The CDR3 runs to 15 residues. V shed 3 bases, J shed 2 bases, and the junction held 6 bases outside the gene matches. The germline V gene encodes CDR1 SGHAT and CDR2 FQDESV (reference sequence). The CDR3 spells CASSFDRDFNYGYTF. The CDR3 coding sequence is TGTGCCAGCAGCTTCGACAGGGATTTCAACTATGGCTACACCTTC.

The chain joins TRBV6-5 to TRBJ2-7; TRBD1 might be the D (6 bases). V shed 9 bases and J shed 1 base, with 10 bases lying between them. CDR1 is MNHEY and CDR2 is SVGAGI in the germline V gene. The CDR3 consists of 12 residues. CDR3 nucleotides: TGTGCCAGTAGCAGGGGATCCTACGAGCAGTACTTC. It codes for CASSRGSYEQYF.

This clone has just a few counts. This chain connects TRBV11-2 to TRBJ2-3; D uncertain. This CDR3 is 12 amino acids long. CDR1 and CDR2 (germline): SGHAT, FQNNGV. V was trimmed by 3 bases and J by 3 bases, leaving 4 bases between them. This CDR3 reads CASSFLTDTQYF. In DNA form, the CDR3 reads TGTGCCAGCAGCTTCTTAACAGATACGCAGTATTTT. The full variable domain, completed using reference TRBV11-2 and TRBJ2-3, is EAGVAQSPRYKIIEKRQSVAFWCNPISGHATLYWYQQILGQGPKLLIQFQNNGVVDDSQLPKDRFSAERLKGVDSTLKIQPAKLEDSAVYLCASSFLTDTQYFGPGTRLTVL.